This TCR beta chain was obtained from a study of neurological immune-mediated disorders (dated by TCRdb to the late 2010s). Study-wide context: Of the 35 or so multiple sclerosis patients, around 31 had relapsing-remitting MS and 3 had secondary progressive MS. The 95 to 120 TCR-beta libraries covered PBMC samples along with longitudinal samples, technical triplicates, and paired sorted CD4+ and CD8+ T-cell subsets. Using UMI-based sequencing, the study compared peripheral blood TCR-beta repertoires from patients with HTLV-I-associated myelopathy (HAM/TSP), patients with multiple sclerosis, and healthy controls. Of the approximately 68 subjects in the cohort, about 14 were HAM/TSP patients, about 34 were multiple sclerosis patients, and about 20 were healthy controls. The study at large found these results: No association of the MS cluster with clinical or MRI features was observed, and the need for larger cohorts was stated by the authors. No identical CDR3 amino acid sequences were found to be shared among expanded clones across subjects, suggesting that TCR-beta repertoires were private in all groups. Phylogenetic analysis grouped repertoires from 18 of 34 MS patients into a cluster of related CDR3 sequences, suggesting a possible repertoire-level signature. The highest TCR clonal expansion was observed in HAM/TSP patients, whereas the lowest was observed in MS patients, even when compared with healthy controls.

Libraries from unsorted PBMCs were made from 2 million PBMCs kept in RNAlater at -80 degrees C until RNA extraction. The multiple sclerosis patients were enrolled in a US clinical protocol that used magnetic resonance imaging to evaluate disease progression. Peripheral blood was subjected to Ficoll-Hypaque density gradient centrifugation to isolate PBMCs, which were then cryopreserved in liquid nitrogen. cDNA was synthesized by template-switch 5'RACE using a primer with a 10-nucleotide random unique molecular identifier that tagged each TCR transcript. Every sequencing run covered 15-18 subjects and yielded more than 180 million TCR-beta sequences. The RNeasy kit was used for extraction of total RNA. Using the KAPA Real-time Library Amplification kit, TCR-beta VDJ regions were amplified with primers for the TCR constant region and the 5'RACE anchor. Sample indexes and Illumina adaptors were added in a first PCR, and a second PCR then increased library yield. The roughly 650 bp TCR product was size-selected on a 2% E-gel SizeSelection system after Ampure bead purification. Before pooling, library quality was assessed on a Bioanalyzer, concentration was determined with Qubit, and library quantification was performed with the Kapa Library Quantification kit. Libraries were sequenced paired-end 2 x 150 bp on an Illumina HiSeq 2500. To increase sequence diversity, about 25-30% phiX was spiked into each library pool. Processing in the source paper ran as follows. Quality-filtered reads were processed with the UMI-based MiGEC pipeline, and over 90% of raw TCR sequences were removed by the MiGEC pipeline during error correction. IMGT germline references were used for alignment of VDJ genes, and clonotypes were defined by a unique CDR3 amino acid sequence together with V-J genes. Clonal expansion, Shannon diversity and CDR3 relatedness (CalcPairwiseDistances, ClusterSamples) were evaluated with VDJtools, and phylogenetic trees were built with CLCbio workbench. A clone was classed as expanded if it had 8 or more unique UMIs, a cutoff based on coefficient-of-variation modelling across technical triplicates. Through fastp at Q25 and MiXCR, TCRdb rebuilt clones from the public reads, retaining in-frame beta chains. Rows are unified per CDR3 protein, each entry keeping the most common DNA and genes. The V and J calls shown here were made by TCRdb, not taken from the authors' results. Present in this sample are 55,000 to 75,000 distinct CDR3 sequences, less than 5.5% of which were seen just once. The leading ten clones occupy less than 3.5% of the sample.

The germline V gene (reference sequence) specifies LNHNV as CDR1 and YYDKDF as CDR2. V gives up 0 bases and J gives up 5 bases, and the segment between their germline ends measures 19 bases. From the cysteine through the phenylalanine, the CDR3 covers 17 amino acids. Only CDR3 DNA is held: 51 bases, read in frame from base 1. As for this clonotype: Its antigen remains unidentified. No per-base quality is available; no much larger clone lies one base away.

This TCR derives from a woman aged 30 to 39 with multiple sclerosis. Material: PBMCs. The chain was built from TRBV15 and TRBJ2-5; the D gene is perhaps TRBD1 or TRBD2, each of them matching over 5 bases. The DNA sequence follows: TGTGCCACCAGCAGAGATGCAGCCCGGACCTGGGGGGAGACCCAGTACTTC. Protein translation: CATSRDAARTWGETQYF.